The 3 T cell receptor beta chains presented below share a single source sample, sequenced in a study of CD8+CD57+ T cells in acquired aplastic anemia. TCR beta VDJ combinations and CDR3 sequences were profiled from genomic DNA. A single record per CDR3 protein comes from TCRdb applying MiXCR to the reads. The repertoire has under 350,000 distinct CDR3 sequences, around three fifths of them found once; the top ten carry 1% to 1.5%. Before being chosen for sequencing, patients had shown CD8+CD57+ cell expansion by flow cytometry. Material: sorted CD4+, CD8+, or CD8+CD57+ T cells (not recorded which) from PBMCs. The receptor source for this set is a human donor with aplastic anemia.

The chain is built from TRBV4-3 and TRBJ2-1; a weak D match, TRBD2 (6 bases). Germline CDR1 LGHNA, CDR2 YSLEER. The CDR3 loop spans 14 amino acids. Trimming cost V 0 bases and J 8 bases, with 11 bases left between them. The CDR3 DNA reads TGCGCCAGCAGCCAAGATGGGTGGGGGGATGAGCAGTTCTTC. Translated, it gives CASSQDGWGDEQFF.

This clonotype was detected only once. V gene TRBV19 combines with J gene TRBJ2-3, with 14 bases identical to TRBD2. The CDR3 spans 17 residues. After removal of 5 bases from V and 0 bases from J, the junction contained 4 bases not matched to a gene. Germline V CDR1 and CDR2: LNHDA, SQIVND (reference sequence). Here the CDR3 reads CASSPGTSGGSTDTQYF. DNA of the CDR3: TGTGCCAGTAGTCCCGGGACTAGCGGGGGCAGCACAGATACGCAGTATTTT. The full variable domain, completed using reference TRBV19 and TRBJ2-3, is DGGITQSPKYLFRKEGQNVTLSCEQNLNHDAMYWYRQDPGQGLRLIYYSQIVNDFQKGDIAEGYSVSREKKESFPLTVTSAQKNPTAFYLCASSPGTSGGSTDTQYFGPGTRLTVL.

This clonotype is a singleton in its sample. The CDR3, as DNA: TGTGCCATCAGACTAGCGGGGATCACCGGGGAGCTGTTTTTT. Protein: CAIRLAGITGELFF. This chain links TRBV10-3 with TRBJ2-2, with 10 bases that match TRBD2. V gave up 6 bases and J gave up 4 bases; unmatched junction bases: 2. This CDR3 comprises 14 residues. Germline CDR1 reads ENHRY; CDR2 reads SYGVKD.